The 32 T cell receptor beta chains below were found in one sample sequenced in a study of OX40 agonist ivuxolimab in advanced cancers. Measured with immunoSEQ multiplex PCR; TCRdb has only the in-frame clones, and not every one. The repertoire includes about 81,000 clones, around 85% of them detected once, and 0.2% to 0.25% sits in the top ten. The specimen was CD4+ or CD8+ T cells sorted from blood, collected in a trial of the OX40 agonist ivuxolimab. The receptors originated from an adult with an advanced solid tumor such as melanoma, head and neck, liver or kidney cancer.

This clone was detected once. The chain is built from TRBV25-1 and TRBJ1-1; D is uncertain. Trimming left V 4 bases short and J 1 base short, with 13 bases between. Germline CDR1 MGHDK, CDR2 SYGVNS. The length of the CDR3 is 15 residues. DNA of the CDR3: TGTGCCAGCAGTGGGCGTCCAGGAGAGAACACTGAAGCTTTCTTT. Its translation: CASSGRPGENTEAFF.

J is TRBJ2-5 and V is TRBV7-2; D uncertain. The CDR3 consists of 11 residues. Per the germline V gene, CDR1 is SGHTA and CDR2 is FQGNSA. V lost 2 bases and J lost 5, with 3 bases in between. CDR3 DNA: TGTGCCAGCAGCTTATTGGAGACCCAGTACTTC. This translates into CASSLLETQYF.

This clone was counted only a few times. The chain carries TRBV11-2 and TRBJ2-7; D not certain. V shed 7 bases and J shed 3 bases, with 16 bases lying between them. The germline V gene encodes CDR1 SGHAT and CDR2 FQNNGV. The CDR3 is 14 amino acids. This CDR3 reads CASKKPFERYEQYF. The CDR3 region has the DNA TGTGCCAGCAAAAAGCCGTTCGAACGCTACGAGCAGTACTTC. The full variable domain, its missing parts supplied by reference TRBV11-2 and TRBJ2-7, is EAGVAQSPRYKIIEKRQSVAFWCNPISGHATLYWYQQILGQGPKLLIQFQNNGVVDDSQLPKDRFSAERLKGVDSTLKIQPAKLEDSAVYLCASKKPFERYEQYFGPGTRLTVT.

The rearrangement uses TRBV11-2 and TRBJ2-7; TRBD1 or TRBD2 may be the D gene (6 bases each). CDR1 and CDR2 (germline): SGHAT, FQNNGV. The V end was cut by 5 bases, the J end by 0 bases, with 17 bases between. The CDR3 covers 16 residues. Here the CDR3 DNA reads TGTGCCAGCAGCCCCTTTGCGGGACAAATCTCCTACGAGCAGTACTTC. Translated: CASSPFAGQISYEQYF. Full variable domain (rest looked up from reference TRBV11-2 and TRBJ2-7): EAGVAQSPRYKIIEKRQSVAFWCNPISGHATLYWYQQILGQGPKLLIQFQNNGVVDDSQLPKDRFSAERLKGVDSTLKIQPAKLEDSAVYLCASSPFAGQISYEQYFGPGTRLTVT.

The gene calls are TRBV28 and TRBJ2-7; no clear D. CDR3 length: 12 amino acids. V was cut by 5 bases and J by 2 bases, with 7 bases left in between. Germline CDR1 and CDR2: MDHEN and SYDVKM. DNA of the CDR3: TGTGCCAGCAGTCCCGGGCCCTACGAGCAGTACGTC. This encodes CASSPGPYEQYV.

The CDR3 loop reads CAWSKGLAGDTQYF. CDR3 in DNA: TGTGCCTGGAGTAAGGGACTAGCGGGAGATACGCAGTATTTT. The chain couples TRBV30 to TRBJ2-3; 12 bases agree with TRBD2. Germline CDR1 reads GTSNPN; CDR2 reads SVGIG (reference sequence). The CDR3 has 14 residues. V dropped 2 bases and J dropped 5; count of bases not matched to a gene: 2.

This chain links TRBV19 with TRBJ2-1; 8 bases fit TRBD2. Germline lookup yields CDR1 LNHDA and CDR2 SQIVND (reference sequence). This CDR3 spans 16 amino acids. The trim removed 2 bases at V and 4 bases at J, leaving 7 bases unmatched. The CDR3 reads CASSIRGGEHYNEQFF. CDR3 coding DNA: TGTGCCAGTAGTATACGGGGGGGCGAACATTACAATGAGCAGTTCTTC.

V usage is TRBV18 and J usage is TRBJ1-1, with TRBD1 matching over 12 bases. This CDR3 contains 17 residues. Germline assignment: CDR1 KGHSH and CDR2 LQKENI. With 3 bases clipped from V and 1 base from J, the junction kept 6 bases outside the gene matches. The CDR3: CASSPLGQGASNTEAFF. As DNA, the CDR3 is TGTGCCAGCTCACCGTTGGGACAGGGGGCCTCGAACACTGAAGCTTTCTTT.

The CDR3 nucleotides read TGTGCCAGCAGCTTGTGGAATTCACCCCTCCACTTT. Translating it yields CASSLWNSPLHF. This chain uses TRBV5-6 with TRBJ1-6; D uncertain. V lost 1 base and J 7 bases, leaving 3 bases between the germline ends. This CDR3 has 12 amino acids. Germline lookup yields CDR1 SGHDT and CDR2 YYEEEE.

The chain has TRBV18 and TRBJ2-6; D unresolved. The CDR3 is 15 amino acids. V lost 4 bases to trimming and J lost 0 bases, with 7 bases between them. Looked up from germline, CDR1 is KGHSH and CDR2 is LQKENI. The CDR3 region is CASSQTYSGANVLTF. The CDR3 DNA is TGTGCCAGCTCACAGACTTACTCTGGGGCCAACGTCCTGACTTTC.

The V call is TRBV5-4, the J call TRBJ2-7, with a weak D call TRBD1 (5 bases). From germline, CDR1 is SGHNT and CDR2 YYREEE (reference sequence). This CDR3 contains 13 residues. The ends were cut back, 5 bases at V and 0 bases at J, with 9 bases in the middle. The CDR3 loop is CASSKGISYEQYV. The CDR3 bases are TGTGCCAGCAGTAAGGGGATCTCCTACGAGCAGTACGTC.

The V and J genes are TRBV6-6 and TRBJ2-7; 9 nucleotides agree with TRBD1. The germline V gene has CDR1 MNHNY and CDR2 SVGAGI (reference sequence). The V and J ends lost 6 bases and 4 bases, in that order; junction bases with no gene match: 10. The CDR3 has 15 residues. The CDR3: CASRRSGQGMYEQYV. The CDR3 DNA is TGTGCCAGCAGGAGATCGGGACAGGGTATGTACGAGCAGTACGTC.

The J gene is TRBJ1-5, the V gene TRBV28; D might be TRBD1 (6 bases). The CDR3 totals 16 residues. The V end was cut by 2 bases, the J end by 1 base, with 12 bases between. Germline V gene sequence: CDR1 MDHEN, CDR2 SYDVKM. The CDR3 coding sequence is TGTGCCAGCAGTTTAAATTCCAGGGGCAGCAATCAGCCCCAGCATTTT. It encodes CASSLNSRGSNQPQHF.

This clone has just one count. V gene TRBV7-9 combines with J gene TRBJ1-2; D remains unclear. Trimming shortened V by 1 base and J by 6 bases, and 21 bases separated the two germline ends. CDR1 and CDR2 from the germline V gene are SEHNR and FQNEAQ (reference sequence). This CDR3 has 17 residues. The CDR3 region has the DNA TGTGCCAGCAGCTTAGGCCTTACAAGGACGCCCGAGGATGGCTACACCTTC. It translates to CASSLGLTRTPEDGYTF.

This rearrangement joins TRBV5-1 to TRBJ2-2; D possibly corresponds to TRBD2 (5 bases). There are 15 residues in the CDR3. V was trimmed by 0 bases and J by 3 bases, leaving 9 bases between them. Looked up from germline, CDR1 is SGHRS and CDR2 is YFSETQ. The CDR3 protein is CASSLALADTGELFF. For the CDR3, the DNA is TGCGCCAGCAGCTTGGCTCTAGCTGACACCGGGGAGCTGTTTTTT.

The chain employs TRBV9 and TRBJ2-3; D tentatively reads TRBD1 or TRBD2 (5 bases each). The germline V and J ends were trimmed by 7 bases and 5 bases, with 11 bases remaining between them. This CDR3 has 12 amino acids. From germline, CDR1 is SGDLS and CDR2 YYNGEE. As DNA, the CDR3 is TGTGCCAGCGGCCGGGACCGAGATACGCAGTATTTT. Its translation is CASGRDRDTQYF.

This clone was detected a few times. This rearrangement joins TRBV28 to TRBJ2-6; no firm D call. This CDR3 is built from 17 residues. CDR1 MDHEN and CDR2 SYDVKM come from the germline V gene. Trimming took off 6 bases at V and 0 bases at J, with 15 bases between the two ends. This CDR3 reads CASRLNPWSSGANVLTF. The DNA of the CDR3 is TGTGCCAGCAGGCTCAACCCGTGGAGCTCTGGGGCCAACGTCCTGACTTTC.

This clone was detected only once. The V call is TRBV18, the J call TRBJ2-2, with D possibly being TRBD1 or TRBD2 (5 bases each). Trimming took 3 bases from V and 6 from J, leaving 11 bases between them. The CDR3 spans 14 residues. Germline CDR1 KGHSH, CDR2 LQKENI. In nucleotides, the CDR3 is TGTGCCAGCTCACCGGTTCGGGGCCCCGGGGAGCTGTTTTTT. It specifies CASSPVRGPGELFF.

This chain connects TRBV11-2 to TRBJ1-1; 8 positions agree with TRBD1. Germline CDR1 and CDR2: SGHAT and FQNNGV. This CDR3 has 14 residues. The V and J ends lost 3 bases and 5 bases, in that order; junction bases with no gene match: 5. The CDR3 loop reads CASSFGQGGTEAFF. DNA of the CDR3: TGTGCCAGCAGCTTCGGACAGGGAGGGACTGAAGCTTTCTTT. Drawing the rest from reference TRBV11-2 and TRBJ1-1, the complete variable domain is EAGVAQSPRYKIIEKRQSVAFWCNPISGHATLYWYQQILGQGPKLLIQFQNNGVVDDSQLPKDRFSAERLKGVDSTLKIQPAKLEDSAVYLCASSFGQGGTEAFFGQGTRLTVV.

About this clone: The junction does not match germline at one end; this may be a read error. The CDR3 DNA sequence: TGCGCCAGCAGCCAAGAAAGACTAAGGGGAGGGGTTGGGGATACGCAGTATTTT. Encoded protein: CASSQERLRGGVGDTQYF. The gene calls are TRBV5-4 and TRBJ2-3, with 7 bases aligning to TRBD2. This CDR3 has 18 amino acids. Germline V gives CDR1 SGHNT, CDR2 YYREEE (reference sequence).

The CDR3 is CASRLDSHTEAFF. CDR3 bases: TGTGCCAGCAGACTGGACAGTCACACTGAAGCTTTCTTT. V is TRBV6-1 and J is TRBJ1-1; possible D gene TRBD1, 6 bases. V was shortened by 6 bases and J by 3 bases, with 11 bases between the two germline ends. From germline, CDR1 is MNHNS and CDR2 SASEGT. The CDR3 totals 13 residues.

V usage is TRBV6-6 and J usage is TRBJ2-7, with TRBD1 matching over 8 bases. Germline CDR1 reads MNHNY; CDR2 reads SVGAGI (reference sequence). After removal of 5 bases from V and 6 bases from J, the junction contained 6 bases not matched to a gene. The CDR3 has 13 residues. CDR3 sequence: CASSLQGAFEQYV. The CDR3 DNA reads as TGTGCCAGCAGTCTGCAGGGGGCCTTCGAGCAGTACGTC.

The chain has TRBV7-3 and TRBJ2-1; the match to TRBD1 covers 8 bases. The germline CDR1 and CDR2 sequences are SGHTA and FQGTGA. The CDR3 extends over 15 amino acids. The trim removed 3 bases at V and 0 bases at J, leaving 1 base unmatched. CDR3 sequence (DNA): TGTGCCAGCAGCTTTACAGGGGGCTCCTACAATGAGCAGTTCTTC. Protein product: CASSFTGGSYNEQFF.

For the CDR3, the DNA is TGTGCCAGCAGCTTGAATTCAGGACAGAGGAACTATGGCTACACCTTC. Translated, it gives CASSLNSGQRNYGYTF. J is TRBJ1-2 and V is TRBV5-4; a weak D match, TRBD1 (6 bases). The germline V gene encodes CDR1 SGHNT and CDR2 YYREEE (reference sequence). The CDR3 runs to 16 residues. V was pared by 1 base and J by 2 bases, with 15 bases between.

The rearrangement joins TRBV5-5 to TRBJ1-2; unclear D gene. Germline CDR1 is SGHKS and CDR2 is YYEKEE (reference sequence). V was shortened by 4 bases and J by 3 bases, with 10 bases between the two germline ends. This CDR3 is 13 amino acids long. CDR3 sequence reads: CASSPRRDYGYTF. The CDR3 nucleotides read TGTGCCAGCAGCCCGAGGAGGGACTATGGCTACACCTTC.

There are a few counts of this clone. The CDR3 DNA reads as TGTGCCAGCAGCGTGGGCCCGAAGAGCACCGGGGAGCTGTTTTTT. Amino acid sequence: CASSVGPKSTGELFF. The chain links TRBV9 to TRBJ2-2; D unresolved. The CDR3 consists of 15 residues. Trimming stripped 2 bases from V and 4 bases from J, with 12 bases between. Per the germline V gene, CDR1 is SGDLS and CDR2 is YYNGEE.

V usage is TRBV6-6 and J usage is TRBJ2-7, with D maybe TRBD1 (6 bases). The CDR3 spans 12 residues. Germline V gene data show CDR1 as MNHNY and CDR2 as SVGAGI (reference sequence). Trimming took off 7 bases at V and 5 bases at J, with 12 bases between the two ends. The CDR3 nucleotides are TGTGCCAGCATCAGGGGTTTGAACGAGCAGTACGTC. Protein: CASIRGLNEQYV.

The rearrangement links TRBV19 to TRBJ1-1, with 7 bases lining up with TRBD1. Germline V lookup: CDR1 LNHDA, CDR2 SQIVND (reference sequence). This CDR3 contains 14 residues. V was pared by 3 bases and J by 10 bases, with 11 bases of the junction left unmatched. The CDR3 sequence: CASSILEGAVGAFF. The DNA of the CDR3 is TGTGCCAGTAGTATTCTTGAGGGGGCGGTTGGAGCTTTCTTT.

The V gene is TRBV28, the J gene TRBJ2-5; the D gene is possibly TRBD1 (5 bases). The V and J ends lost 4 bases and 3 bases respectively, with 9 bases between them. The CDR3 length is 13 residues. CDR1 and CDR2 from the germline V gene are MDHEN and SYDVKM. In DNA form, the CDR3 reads TGTGCCAGCAGTTCCTTGACAGAAGAGACCCAGTACTTC. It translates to CASSSLTEETQYF. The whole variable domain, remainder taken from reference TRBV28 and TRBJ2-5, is DVKVTQSSRYLVKRTGEKVFLECVQDMDHENMFWYRQDPGLGLRLIYFSYDVKMKEKGDIPEGYSVSREKKERFSLILESASTNQTSMYLCASSSLTEETQYFGPGTRLLVL.

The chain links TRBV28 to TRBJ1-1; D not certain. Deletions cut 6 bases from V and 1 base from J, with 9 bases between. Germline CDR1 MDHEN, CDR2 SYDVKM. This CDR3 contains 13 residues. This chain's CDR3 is CASSSGPNTEAFF. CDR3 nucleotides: TGTGCCAGCAGCTCCGGACCGAACACTGAAGCTTTCTTT. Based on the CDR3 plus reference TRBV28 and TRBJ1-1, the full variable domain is DVKVTQSSRYLVKRTGEKVFLECVQDMDHENMFWYRQDPGLGLRLIYFSYDVKMKEKGDIPEGYSVSREKKERFSLILESASTNQTSMYLCASSSGPNTEAFFGQGTRLTVV.

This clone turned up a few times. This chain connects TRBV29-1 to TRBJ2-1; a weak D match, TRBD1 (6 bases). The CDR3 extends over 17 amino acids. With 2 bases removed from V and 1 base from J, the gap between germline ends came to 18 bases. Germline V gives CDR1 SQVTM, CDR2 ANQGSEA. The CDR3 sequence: CSVESQGTFQSYNEQFF. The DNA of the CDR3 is TGCAGCGTTGAATCACAGGGAACGTTCCAGTCCTACAATGAGCAGTTCTTC.

The CDR3 region is CAWTTPGGVYGYTF. In DNA, the CDR3 is TGTGCCTGGACGACCCCGGGGGGCGTCTATGGCTACACCTTC. V and J are TRBV30 and TRBJ1-2; possible D gene TRBD1, 6 bases. The CDR3 runs 14 residues. Germline V gene data show CDR1 as GTSNPN and CDR2 as SVGIG (reference sequence). Trimming left V 4 bases short and J 4 bases short, with 16 bases between. The full variable domain, rest sourced from reference TRBV30 and TRBJ1-2, is SQTIHQWPATLVQPVGSPLSLECTVEGTSNPNLYWYRQAAGRGLQLLFYSVGIGQISSEVPQNLSASRPQDRQFILSSKKLLLSDSGFYLCAWTTPGGVYGYTFGSGTRLTVV.